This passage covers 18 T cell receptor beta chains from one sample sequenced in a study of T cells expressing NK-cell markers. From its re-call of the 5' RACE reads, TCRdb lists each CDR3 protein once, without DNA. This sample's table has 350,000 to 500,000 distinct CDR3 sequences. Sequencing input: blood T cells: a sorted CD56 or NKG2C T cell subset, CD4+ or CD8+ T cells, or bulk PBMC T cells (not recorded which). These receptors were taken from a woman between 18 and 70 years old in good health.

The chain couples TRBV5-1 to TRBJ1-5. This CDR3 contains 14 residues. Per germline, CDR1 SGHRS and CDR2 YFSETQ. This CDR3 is CASSREGGNQPQHF.

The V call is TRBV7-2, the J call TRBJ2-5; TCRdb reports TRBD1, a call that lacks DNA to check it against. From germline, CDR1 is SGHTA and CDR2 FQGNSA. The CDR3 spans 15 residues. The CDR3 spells CASSLVGTGEETQYF.

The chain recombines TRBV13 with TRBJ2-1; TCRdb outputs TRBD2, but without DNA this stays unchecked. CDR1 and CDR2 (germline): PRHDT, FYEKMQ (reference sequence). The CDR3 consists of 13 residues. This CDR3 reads CATAGGPANEQFF.

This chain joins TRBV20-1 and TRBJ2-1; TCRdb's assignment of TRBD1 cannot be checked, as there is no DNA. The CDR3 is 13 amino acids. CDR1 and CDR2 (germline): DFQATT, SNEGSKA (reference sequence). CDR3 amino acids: CSAPQGYYNEQFF.

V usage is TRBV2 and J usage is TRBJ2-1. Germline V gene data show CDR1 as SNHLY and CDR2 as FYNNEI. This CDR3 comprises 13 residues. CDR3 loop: CASEVSSYNEQFF.

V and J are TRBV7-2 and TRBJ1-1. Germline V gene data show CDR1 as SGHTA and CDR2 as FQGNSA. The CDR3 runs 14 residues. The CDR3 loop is CASRGGPSNTEAFF. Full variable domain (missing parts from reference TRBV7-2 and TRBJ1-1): GAGVSQSPSNKVTEKGKDVELRCDPISGHTALYWYRQSLGQGLEFLIYFQGNSAPDKSGLPSDRFSAERTGGSVSTLTIQRTQQEDSAVYLCASRGGPSNTEAFFGQGTRLTVV.

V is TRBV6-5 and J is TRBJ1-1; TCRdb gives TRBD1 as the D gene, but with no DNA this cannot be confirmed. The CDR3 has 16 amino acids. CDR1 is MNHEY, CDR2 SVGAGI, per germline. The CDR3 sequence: CASSYSSVRDNTEAFF.

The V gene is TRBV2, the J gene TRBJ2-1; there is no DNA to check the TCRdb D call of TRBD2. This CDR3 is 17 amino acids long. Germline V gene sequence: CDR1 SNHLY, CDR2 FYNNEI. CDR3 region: CASSWTSGRRGDNEQFF.

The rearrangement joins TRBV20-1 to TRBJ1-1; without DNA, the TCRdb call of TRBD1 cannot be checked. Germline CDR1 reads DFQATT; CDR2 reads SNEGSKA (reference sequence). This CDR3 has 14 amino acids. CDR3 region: CSARGGGPDTEAFF.

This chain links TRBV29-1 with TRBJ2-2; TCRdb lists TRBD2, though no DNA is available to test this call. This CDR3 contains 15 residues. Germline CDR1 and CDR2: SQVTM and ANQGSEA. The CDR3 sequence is CSAAAGSTNTGELFF.

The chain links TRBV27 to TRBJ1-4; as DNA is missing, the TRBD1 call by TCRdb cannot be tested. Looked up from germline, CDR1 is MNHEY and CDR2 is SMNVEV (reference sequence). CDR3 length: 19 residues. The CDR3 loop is CASSSTSDTPISTNEKLFF.

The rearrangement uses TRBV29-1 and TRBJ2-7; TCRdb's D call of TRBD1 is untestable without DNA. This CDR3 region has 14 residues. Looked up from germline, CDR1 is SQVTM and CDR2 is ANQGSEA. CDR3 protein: CSVVLQGSQYEQYF.

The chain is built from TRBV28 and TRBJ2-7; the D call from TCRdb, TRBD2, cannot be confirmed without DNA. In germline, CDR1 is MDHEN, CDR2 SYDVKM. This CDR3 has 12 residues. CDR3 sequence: CASSPPWDEQYF.

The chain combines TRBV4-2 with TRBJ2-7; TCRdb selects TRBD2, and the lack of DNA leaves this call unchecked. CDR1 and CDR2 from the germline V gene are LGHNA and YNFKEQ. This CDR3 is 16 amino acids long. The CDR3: CASSQGYRDSLGEQYF.

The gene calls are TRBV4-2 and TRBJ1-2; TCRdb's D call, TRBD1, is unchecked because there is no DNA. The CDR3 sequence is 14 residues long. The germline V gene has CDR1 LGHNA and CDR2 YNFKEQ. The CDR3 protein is CASSQEGTVYGYTF.

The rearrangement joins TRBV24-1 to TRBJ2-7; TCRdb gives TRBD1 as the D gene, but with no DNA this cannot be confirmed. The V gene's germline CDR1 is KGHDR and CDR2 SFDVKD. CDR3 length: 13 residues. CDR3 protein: CAAGTGASYEQYF.

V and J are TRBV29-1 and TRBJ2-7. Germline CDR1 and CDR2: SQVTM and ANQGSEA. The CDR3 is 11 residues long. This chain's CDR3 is CSVDWKYEQYF.

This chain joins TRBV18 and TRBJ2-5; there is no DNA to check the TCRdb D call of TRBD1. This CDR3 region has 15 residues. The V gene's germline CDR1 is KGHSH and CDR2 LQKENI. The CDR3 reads CASSSPADRGETQYF.